These T cell receptor beta chains were read from a single sample in a study of shared clonotypes between healthy human individuals. TCRdb's table, derived via immunoSEQ multiplex PCR, lists solely in-frame clones and lacks some. The sample holds fewer than 600,000 clones, 75% to 85% seen once. The specimen sequenced was PBMCs. These receptors originate from a woman in her thirties or forties in good health. Some clones in this sample may be carry-over from other donors' samples. The CDR3 runs from the conserved cysteine through the conserved F or W. D genes are given only for firm matches. Clone sizes are given selectively: once, few, many, or a class where the clone is expanded.

TRBV6-5,-,TRBJ1-5,few,TGTGCCAGCAGTTATTCGGGGTCTGGACAGCCCCAGCATTTT,CASSYSGSGQPQHF
TRBV7-2,-,TRBJ1-2,many,TGTGCCAGCAGCTTAGACGGGGCAACTAACTATGGCTACACCTTC,CASSLDGATNYGYTF
TRBV9,-,TRBJ1-1,-,TGTGCCAGCAGCGTAGAGGGAAGGGGGAACACTGAAGCTTTCTTT,CASSVEGRGNTEAFF
TRBV15,-,TRBJ2-5,-,TGTGCCACCAGCAGCTACCAGGGAGAGACCCAGTACTTC,CATSSYQGETQYF
TRBV5-1,TRBD2,TRBJ2-3,-,TGCGCCAGCAGCTTGACAGCGGGAGGGAGAGATACGCAGTATTTT,CASSLTAGGRDTQYF
TRBV6-1,-,TRBJ2-7,-,TGTGCCAGCAGTGAAAAGTTAGGGCGCTCATTCCCCTCCTACGAGCAGTACTTC,CASSEKLGRSFPSYEQYF
TRBV5-6,TRBD1,TRBJ2-7,-,TGTGCCAGCAGCCGCCGGGACAGGGGGCCATCCTACGAGCAGTACTTC,CASSRRDRGPSYEQYF
TRBV6-6,TRBD2,TRBJ2-1,-,TGTGCCAGCAGTTATACGGCTAGCGGGGTCGATGAGCAGTTCTTC,CASSYTASGVDEQFF
TRBV7-8,-,TRBJ2-3,-,TGTGCCAGCAGCTTCTACGGGGTAGCCGCAGATACGCAGTATTTT,CASSFYGVAADTQYF
TRBV5-4,TRBD2,TRBJ2-1,-,TGTGCCAGCAGCTTGGCGGCGACTAGCCACAATGAGCAGTTCTTC,CASSLAATSHNEQFF
TRBV5-1,-,TRBJ1-1,few,TGCGCCAGCAGCTTGGCAGCGAACACTGAAGCTTTCTTT,CASSLAANTEAFF
TRBV7-8,-,TRBJ2-7,once,TGTGCCAGCAGCTTAGGGGGCAGGGACGAGCAGTACTTC,CASSLGGRDEQYF
TRBV5-4,-,TRBJ2-5,-,TGTGCCAGCAGCATAAGACAGGCGCGACAAGAGACCCAGTACTTC,CASSIRQARQETQYF
TRBV7-8,-,TRBJ2-1,-,TGTGCCAGCAGCTTTCCGGGAGTCAACAATGAGCAGTTCTTC,CASSFPGVNNEQFF
TRBV15,-,TRBJ2-5,many,TGTGCCACCAGCAGAGATCCTCAGCAACAAGAGACCCAGTACTTC,CATSRDPQQQETQYF
TRBV27,TRBD1,TRBJ2-5,-,TGTGCCAGCAGTTTACACAGGGGGATACAAGAGACCCAGTACTTC,CASSLHRGIQETQYF
TRBV5-6,TRBD2,TRBJ2-7,-,TGTGCCAGCAGCTTGCGCTTTAGCGGGAGAAGGACCTACGAGCAGTACTTC,CASSLRFSGRRTYEQYF
TRBV6-4,TRBD1,TRBJ1-2,-,TGTGCCAGCAGTGACGCCGGGACAGGGGAGGGTGGCTACACCTTC,CASSDAGTGEGGYTF
TRBV7-2,TRBD1,TRBJ1-2,-,TGTGCCAGCAGCCCCGGGACAGGGAGCGGCTACACCTTC,CASSPGTGSGYTF
TRBV21-1,-,TRBJ2-5,-,TGTGCCAGCAGCAACGTACAGGGCCACCGTAGGGAGACCCAGTACTTC,CASSNVQGHRRETQYF
TRBV28,-,TRBJ1-1,-,TGTGCCAGCAGCCTACCTTCAAACAGAAACACTGAAGCTTTCTTT,CASSLPSNRNTEAFF
TRBV7-9,TRBD1,TRBJ2-7,once,TGTGCCAGCAGGCGCTTTGGGGACAGGGTCGAGCAGTACTTC,CASRRFGDRVEQYF
TRBV5-1,TRBD2,TRBJ2-3,-,TGCGCCAGCAGCTTGCTCCACTCGACTAGCGGGGTAGATACGCAGTATTTT,CASSLLHSTSGVDTQYF
TRBV7-9,TRBD2,TRBJ2-2,-,TGTGCCAGCAGCTCCGGGACTAGCGGGAGGGCCTTGGTCGGGGAGCTGTTTTTT,CASSSGTSGRALVGELFF
TRBV7-2,TRBD2,TRBJ2-1,-,TGTGCCAGCAGCTTAGTGACTAGCGGGAGAAAGAATGAGCAGTTCTTC,CASSLVTSGRKNEQFF
TRBV7-3,-,TRBJ2-3,-,TGTGCCAGCAGTGATCTGGTGGGTACGCAGTATTTT,CASSDLVGTQYF
TRBV18,TRBD1,TRBJ2-7,-,TGTGCCAGCTCATGGGACAGGGGGGGGTACGAGCAGTACTTC,CASSWDRGGYEQYF
TRBV29-1,-,TRBJ2-2,-,TGCAGCGTGGAATCCCAGGTGGGGGGTTCCACCGGGGAGCTGTTTTTT,CSVESQVGGSTGELFF
TRBV27,-,TRBJ2-1,-,TGTGCCAGCAGTTTGAGACGGGGCTGGGATGAGCAGTTCTTC,CASSLRRGWDEQFF
TRBV18,-,TRBJ1-3,-,TGTGCCAGCTCACGGGCAGGAGGTAGCTCTGGAAACACCATATATTTT,CASSRAGGSSGNTIYF
TRBV2,-,TRBJ2-7,-,TGTGCCAGCAAGTTCCGGGACTTGTCCTACGAGCAGTACTTC,CASKFRDLSYEQYF
TRBV18,-,TRBJ2-1,-,TGTGCCAGCTCACCCCTGACAGAGGGTGAGCAGTTCTTC,CASSPLTEGEQFF
TRBV7-7,-,TRBJ2-3,few,TGTGCCAGCAGCTTAGAAGGGGATACGCAGTATTTT,CASSLEGDTQYF
TRBV14,-,TRBJ2-7,-,TGTGCCAGCAGCCGACAGACGGGTCCCTACGAGCAGTACTTC,CASSRQTGPYEQYF
TRBV7-9,TRBD1,TRBJ2-7,-,TGTGCCAGCACCGGGACAGGGACCTACGAGCAGTACTTC,CASTGTGTYEQYF
TRBV7-2,-,TRBJ2-5,-,TGTGCCAGCAGCGTCCTGGCGGGGCAAGAGACCCAGTACTTC,CASSVLAGQETQYF
TRBV15,-,TRBJ2-1,few,TGTGCCACCAGCAGATTCAGTGAGCAGTTCTTC,CATSRFSEQFF
TRBV19,-,TRBJ2-4,-,TGTGCCAGTAGTTATGGGGGGCCTACCAAAAACATTCAGTACTTC,CASSYGGPTKNIQYF
TRBV30,TRBD2,TRBJ2-7,-,TGTGCCTTCTCGACTAGCGGGGTCTACGAGCAGTACTTC,CAFSTSGVYEQYF
TRBV29-1,-,TRBJ1-3,-,TGCAGCGTTACGGGGGCCGGAAACACCATATATTTT,CSVTGAGNTIYF
TRBV19,TRBD1,TRBJ1-3,-,TGTGCCAGTAGAAGAGAATATGGGACAGGGGGCGCGGGAAACACCATATATTTT,CASRREYGTGGAGNTIYF
TRBV5-1,TRBD2,TRBJ2-1,-,TGCGCCAGCAGCTCGAGCGGGAGAGGTTACAATGAGCAGTTCTTC,CASSSSGRGYNEQFF
TRBV2,TRBD1,TRBJ1-2,once,TGTGCCAGCAGTGAAATAGGCAGGGGGTATGGCTACACCTTC,CASSEIGRGYGYTF
TRBV29-1,-,TRBJ2-3,-,TGCAGCGTTGGGCCAGATACGCAGTATTTT,CSVGPDTQYF
TRBV10-3,-,TRBJ1-1,many,TGTGCCATCAGTGAGCCGAGACGGTCGAACACTGAAGCTTTCTTT,CAISEPRRSNTEAFF
TRBV27,-,TRBJ1-6,-,TGTGCCAGCAGTTTATCGCGGACAGACGCTTCACCCCTCCACTTT,CASSLSRTDASPLHF
TRBV7-2,-,TRBJ1-3,-,TGTGCCAGCAGCATAGGACAGGGAAACACCATATATTTT,CASSIGQGNTIYF